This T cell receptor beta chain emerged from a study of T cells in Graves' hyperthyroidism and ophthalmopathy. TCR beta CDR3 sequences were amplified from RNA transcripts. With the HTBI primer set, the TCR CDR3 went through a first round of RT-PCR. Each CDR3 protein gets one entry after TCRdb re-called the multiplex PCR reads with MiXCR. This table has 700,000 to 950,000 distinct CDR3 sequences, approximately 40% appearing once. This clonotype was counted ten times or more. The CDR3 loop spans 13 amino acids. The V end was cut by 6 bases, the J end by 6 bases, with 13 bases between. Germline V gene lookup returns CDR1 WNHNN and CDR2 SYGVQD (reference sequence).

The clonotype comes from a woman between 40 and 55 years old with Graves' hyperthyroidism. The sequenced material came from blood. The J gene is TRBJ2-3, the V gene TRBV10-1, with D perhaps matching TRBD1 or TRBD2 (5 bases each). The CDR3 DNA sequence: TGCGCCAGCAGGGGACCTAGAATGGATACGCAGTATTTT. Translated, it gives CASRGPRMDTQYF.